This T cell receptor beta chain was retrieved from a study of T cell repertoires in cytomegalovirus infection (dated by TCRdb to about 2019). Turning to the overall study: Alongside well-studied HLA-B-restricted epitopes, the peptide stimulations were aimed at recently identified HLA-C-restricted CMV epitopes, whose presentation resists viral immunomodulation. Because public TCR beta signatures pointed to carriage of CMV infection together with the matching HLA type, the HLA type of each donor mattered for the analysis. Broader findings and caveats from the paper: Carriers of CMV infection plus the relevant HLA type were discriminated by the cumulative frequency of public TCR beta family members in the study cohort and in an independent roughly 370-donor cohort. In the ex vivo response, HLA-C-restricted CMV-specific TCR beta clonotypes were dominant, and in two of eight donors the single most frequent clonotype came from this HLA-C-restricted group.

Sample treatment or condition, as interpreted from the label and publication: in vitro stimulation with specific CMV peptide epitopes to enrich CMV-specific T cells. This clonotype has a handful of counts. Its recognized antigen is unknown. Base qualities are missing; no much larger clone stands one base away. V is cut by 4 bases and J by 5 bases, and the space between the germline ends is 14 bases. CDR1 and CDR2 (SGHVS, FQNEAQ) derive from the germline V gene. There are 14 amino acids in the CDR3, from cysteine to phenylalanine inclusive. Here the CDR3 DNA is all that survives: 42 bases in frame from base 1. Instrument used: Illumina HiSeq 1500. In-frame beta chains were kept once TCRdb had trimmed the public reads at Q25 with fastp and called clones with MiXCR. Identical CDR3 proteins give one entry, which carries the most common genes and DNA. The sample table contains 680,000 or so distinct CDR3 sequences; only one count was recorded for around a third of them. 15% to 20% of the sample comes from the top ten.

This chain is built from TRBV7-8 and TRBJ2-5; the D gene is perhaps TRBD2, on 5 matching bases. The starting material was cultured PBMCs, obtained from culture after CMV antigen stimulation. The TCR originated in a human donor in good health (CMV status not recorded). Some clones in this sample may be carry-over from other donors' samples. The CDR3: CASSSEIRGETQYF. The sequenced DNA is TGTGCCAGCAGCTCTGAGATCCGCGGGGAGACCCAGTACTTC.